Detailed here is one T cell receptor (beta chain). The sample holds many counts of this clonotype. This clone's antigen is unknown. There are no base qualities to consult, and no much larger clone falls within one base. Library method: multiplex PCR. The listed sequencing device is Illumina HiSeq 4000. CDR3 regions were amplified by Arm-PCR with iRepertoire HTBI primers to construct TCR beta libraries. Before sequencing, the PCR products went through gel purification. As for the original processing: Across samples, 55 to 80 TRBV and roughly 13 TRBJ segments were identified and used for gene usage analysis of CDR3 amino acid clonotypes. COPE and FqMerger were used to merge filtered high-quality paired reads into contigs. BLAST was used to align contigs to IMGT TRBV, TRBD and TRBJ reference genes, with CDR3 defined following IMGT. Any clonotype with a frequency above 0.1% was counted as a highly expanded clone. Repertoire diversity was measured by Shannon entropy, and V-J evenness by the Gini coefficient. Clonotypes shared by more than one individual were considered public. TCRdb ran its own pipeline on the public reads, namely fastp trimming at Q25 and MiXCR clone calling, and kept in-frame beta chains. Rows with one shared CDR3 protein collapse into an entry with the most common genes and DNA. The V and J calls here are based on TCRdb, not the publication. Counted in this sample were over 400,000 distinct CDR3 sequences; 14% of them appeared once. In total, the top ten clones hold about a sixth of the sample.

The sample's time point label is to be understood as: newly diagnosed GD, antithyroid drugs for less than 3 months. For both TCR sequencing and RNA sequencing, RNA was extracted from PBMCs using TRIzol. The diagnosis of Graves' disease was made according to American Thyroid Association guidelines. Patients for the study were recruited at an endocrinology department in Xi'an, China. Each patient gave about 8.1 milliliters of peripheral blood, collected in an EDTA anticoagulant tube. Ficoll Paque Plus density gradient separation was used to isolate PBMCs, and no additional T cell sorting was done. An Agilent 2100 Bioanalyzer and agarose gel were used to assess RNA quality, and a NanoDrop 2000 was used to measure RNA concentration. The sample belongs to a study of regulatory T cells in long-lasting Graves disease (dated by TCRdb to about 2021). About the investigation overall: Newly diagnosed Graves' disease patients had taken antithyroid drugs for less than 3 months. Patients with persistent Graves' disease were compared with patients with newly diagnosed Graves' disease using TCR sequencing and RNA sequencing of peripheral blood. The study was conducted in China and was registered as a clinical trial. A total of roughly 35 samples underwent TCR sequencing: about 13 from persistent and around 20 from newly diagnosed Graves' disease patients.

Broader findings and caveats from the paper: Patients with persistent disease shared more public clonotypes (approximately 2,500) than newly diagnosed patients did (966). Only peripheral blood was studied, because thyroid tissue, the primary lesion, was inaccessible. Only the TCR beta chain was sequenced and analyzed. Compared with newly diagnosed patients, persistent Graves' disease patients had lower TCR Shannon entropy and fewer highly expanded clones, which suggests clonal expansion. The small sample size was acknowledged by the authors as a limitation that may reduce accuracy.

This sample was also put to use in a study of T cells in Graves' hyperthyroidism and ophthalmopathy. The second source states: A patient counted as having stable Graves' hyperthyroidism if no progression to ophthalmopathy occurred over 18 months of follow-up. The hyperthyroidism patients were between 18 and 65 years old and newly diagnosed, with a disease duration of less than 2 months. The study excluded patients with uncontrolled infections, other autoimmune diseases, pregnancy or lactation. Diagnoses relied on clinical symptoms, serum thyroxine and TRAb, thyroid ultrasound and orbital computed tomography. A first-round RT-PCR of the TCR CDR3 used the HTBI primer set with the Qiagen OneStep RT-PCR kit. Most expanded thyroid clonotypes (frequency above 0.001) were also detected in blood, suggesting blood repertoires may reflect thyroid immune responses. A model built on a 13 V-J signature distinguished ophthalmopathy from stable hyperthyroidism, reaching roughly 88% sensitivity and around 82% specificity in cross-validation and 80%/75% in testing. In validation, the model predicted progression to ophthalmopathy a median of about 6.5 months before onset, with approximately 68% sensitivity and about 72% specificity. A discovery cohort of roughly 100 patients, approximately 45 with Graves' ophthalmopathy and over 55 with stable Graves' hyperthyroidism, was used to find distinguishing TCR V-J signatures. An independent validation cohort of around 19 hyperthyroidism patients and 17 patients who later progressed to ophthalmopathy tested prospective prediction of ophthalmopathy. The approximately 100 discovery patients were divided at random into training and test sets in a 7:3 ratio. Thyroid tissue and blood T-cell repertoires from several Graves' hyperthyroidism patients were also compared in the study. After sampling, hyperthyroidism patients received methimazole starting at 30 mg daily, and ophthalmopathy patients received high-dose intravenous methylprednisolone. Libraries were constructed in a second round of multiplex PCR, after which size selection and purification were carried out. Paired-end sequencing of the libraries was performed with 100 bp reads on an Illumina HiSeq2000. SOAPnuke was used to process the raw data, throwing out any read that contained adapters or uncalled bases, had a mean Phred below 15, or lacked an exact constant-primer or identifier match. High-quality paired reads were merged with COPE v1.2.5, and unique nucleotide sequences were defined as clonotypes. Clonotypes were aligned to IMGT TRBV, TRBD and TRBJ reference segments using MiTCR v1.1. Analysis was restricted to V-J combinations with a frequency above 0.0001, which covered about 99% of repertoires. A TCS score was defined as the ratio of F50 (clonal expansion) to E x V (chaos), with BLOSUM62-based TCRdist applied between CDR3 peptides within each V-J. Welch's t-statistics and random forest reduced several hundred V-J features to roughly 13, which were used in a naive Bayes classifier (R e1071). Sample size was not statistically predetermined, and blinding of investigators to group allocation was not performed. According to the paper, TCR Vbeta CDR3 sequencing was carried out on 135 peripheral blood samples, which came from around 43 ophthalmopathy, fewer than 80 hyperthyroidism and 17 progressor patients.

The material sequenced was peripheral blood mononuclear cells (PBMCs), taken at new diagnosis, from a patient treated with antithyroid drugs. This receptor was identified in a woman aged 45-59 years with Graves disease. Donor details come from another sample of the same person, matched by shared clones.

The DNA reads TGTGCCATCAGTTCCGGGACTAGCGGGACCGGGGAGCTGTTTTTT. This translates into CAISSGTSGTGELFF. In this chain, TRBV10-3 is recombined with TRBJ2-2; 12 of the junction bases match TRBD2. From a lookup of the germline V gene, CDR1 and CDR2 are ENHRY and SYGVKD. The CDR3 holds 15 amino acids from the cysteine to the phenylalanine. Just the 45-base CDR3 DNA is kept, in frame starting at base 1. Trimming removed 5 bases from V and 5 bases from J; the gene matches leave 3 bases unexplained.